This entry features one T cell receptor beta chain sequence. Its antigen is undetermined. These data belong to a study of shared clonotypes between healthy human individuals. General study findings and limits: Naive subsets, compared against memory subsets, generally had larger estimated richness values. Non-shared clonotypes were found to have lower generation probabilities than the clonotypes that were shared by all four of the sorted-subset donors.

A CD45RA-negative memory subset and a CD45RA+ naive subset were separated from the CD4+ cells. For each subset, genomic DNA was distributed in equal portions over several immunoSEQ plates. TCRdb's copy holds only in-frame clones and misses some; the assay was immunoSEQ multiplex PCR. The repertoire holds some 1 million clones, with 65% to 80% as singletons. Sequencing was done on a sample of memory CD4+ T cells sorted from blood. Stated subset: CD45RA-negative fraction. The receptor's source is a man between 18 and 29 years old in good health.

DNA for the CDR3: TGCGCCAGCAGCTTGGCAGAATCCAATTCACCCCTCCACTTT. Its translation: CASSLAESNSPLHF. The gene calls are TRBV5-1 and TRBJ1-6; no reliable D call. Trimming removed 0 bases from V and 7 bases from J, with 8 bases in between. This CDR3 has 14 residues. The germline V gene has CDR1 SGHRS and CDR2 YFSETQ.